Sequencing of this TCR beta chain was carried out in a study of blood T cell repertoires in COVID-19 (dated by TCRdb to 2018 to 2021). A note on the overall study: The collaborator samples originated in the United States, Italy and Spain and spanned the acute and convalescent phases of COVID-19. The repertoires were released in a freely available public database intended as a resource for research on the immune response to SARS-CoV-2. Subjects who had been exposed to COVID-19, were actively infected with it, or had recovered from it provided the deeply sampled blood TCRbeta repertoires that made up the dataset. Where HLA class I and class II types were available, the types were taken from metadata supplied by the sample provider, not from assay-based typing. Samples were obtained from the ongoing ImmuneRACE study (first 160 participants) and from 1,254 subjects provided by 6 global collaborators. Sample metadata almost always included a de-identified subject ID, COVID-19 status, age in years and sex. The prospective study material was composed of cDNA or gDNA derived from T cells, B-cell-depleted T cells, or PBMCs.

CDR1 and CDR2 are drawn from the germline V gene (reference sequence): SEHNR, FQNEAQ. The CDR3 measures 14 amino acids from cysteine to phenylalanine. The read is trimmed to its CDR3 DNA, 42 bases read in frame from base 1. V has 4 bases trimmed and J has 1 base trimmed; junction bases matching no gene number 3. TCRbeta CDR3 regions were amplified from genomic DNA by means of the immunoSEQ Assay, a bias-controlled multiplex PCR. As for the authors' bioinformatics: Nucleated cell counts per sample were estimated from amplification of reference gene primers within the assay. To quantify the absolute abundance of each unique TCRbeta CDR3 rearrangement, sequence reads were collapsed and filtered. For each sample, productive Simpson clonality was calculated by taking the square root of Simpson's diversity index across productive rearrangements. TCRdb mirrors the immuneACCESS table, restricted to in-frame sequences. Some clones are absent from its copies; in checked studies, under half trace to an unresolved V gene, and the reason for the others is unknown. V and J calls plus clone size are reproduced from that table; the DNA served to infer D and trimming. The sample table holds around 700,000 clones, of which about 87% were seen once. Jointly, the top ten make up approximately 0.25% of the sample.

Each collaborating institution followed its own protocols to collect whole blood in K2EDTA tubes. For TCRbeta analysis, collaborators shipped samples in one of three forms: frozen whole blood, isolated PBMCs, or DNA extracted from either of those sample types. What the work shows at the level of the full study, not this receptor alone: The amount of clinical and demographic metadata varied by source and participant and was provided uncurated.

A word on this clone: The antigen it binds to is not known. Base quality data are lacking; no much larger clone is found one base away.

This TCR derives from a woman between 18 and 30 years old with acute or convalescent COVID-19. The rearranged segments are TRBV7-9 and TRBJ2-5; the junction holds 7 bases that match TRBD1. Material: peripheral blood. The sequenced DNA is TGTGCCAGCAGCTGGACAGGTTCCCAAGAGACCCAGTACTTC. Translated, it gives CASSWTGSQETQYF.